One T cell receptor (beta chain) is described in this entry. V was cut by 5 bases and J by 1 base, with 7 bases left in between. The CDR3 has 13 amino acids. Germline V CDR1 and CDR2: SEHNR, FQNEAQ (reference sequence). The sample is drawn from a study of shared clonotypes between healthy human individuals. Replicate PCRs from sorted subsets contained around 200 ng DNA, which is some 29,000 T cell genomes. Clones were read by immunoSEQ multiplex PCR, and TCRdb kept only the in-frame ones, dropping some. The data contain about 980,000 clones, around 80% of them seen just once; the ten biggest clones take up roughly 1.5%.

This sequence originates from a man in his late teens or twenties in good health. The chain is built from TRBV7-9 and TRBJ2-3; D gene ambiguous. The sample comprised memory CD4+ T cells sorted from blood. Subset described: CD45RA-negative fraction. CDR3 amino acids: CASSQDGTDTQYF. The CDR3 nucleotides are TGTGCCAGCAGCCAGGACGGCACAGATACGCAGTATTTT. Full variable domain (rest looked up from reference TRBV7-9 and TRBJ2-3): DTGVSQNPRHKITKRGQNVTFRCDPISEHNRLYWYRQTLGQGPEFLTYFQNEAQLEKSRLLSDRFSAERPKGSFSTLEIQRTEQGDSAMYLCASSQDGTDTQYFGPGTRLTVL.